The 14 T cell receptor beta chains below were found in one sample sequenced in a study of blood T cell repertoires in COVID-19. TCRdb keeps only in-frame clones here, not all; method: immunoSEQ multiplex PCR. Of hundreds of thousands of clones in the sample, 75% to 90% are singletons; the top ten hold around 7.4%. The sample consisted of peripheral blood. All receptors come from a woman in her sixties with COVID-19, enrolled during active disease.

This clone showed up just once. The chain links TRBV21-1 to TRBJ2-7; the table's D call of TRBD1 was not tested on the DNA. TRBV21-1 is assigned pseudogene status. CDR3 length equals 14 residues. CDR3 sequence: CASSKHPGVYEQYF. The CDR3 bases are TGTGCCAGCAGCAAACATCCAGGGGTCTACGAGCAGTACTTC.

This chain links TRBV6-2 or TRBV6-3 with TRBJ2-7; the D gene is possibly TRBD2 (5 bases). The CDR3 has 15 amino acids. The germline V gene encodes CDR1 MNHEY and CDR2 SVGEGT. The V and J ends lost 2 bases and 4 bases respectively, with 15 bases between them. In nucleotides, the CDR3 is TGTGCCAGCAGTTACAGGGAGACACTACCTTACGAGCAGTACTTC. This translates into CASSYRETLPYEQYF.

This sequence joins TRBV9 and TRBJ2-2; 7 nucleotides agree with TRBD1. In germline, CDR1 is SGDLS, CDR2 YYNGEE. CDR3 length equals 15 residues. J was trimmed by 4 bases and V by 2 bases; bases with no gene match: 5. The CDR3 sequence: CASSVTGSGTGELFF. CDR3 sequence (DNA): TGTGCCAGCAGCGTGACAGGGTCTGGCACCGGGGAGCTGTTTTTT.

This chain connects TRBV4-1 to TRBJ2-3; 9 bases match TRBD2. J was trimmed by 5 bases and V by 4 bases; bases with no gene match: 10. Germline CDR1 MGHRA, CDR2 YSYEKL. This CDR3 has 16 residues. CDR3 DNA sequence: TGCGCCAGCAGCCTCCGGAGCGGGGGGCCGGGAGATACGCAGTATTTT. Amino acids: CASSLRSGGPGDTQYF.

The chain combines TRBV5-1 with TRBJ1-3; the match to TRBD1 covers 7 bases. The CDR3 sequence is 15 residues long. Trimming took 4 bases from V and 6 from J; bases not matched to a gene: 10. In germline, CDR1 is SGHRS, CDR2 YFSETQ. The CDR3 is CASSTQGHLENTIYF. DNA for the CDR3: TGCGCCAGCAGCACACAGGGGCACCTTGAAAACACCATATATTTT. Based on the CDR3 plus reference TRBV5-1 and TRBJ1-3, the full variable domain is KAGVTQTPRYLIKTRGQQVTLSCSPISGHRSVSWYQQTPGQGLQFLFEYFSETQRNKGNFPGRFSGRQFSNSRSEMNVSTLELGDSALYLCASSTQGHLENTIYFGEGSWLTVV.

V usage is TRBV6-6 and J usage is TRBJ1-1, with TRBD1 matching 10 bases. Germline V gene lookup returns CDR1 MNHNY and CDR2 SVGAGI (reference sequence). The junction had 5 bases not matched to a gene; V was cut back by 4 bases and J by 6 bases. The CDR3 totals 14 residues. CDR3 in amino acids: CASSWPGQGPEAFF. CDR3 nucleotide sequence: TGTGCCAGCAGTTGGCCGGGACAGGGGCCTGAAGCTTTCTTT.

The rearrangement links TRBV19 to TRBJ2-3, with D possibly being TRBD2 (5 bases). V was trimmed by 5 bases and J by 7 bases, leaving 10 bases between them. The CDR3 sequence is 12 residues long. Looked up from germline, CDR1 is LNHDA and CDR2 is SQIVND (reference sequence). The CDR3 DNA follows: TGTGCCAGTAGTTCGACTAAGTATACGCAGTATTTT. Its translation is CASSSTKYTQYF.

The J gene is TRBJ1-5, the V gene TRBV6-2 or TRBV6-3, with 9 bases matching TRBD1. From germline, CDR1 is MNHEY and CDR2 SVGEGT. The CDR3 loop spans 14 amino acids. Trimming removed 4 bases from V and 7 bases from J; junction bases left unmatched: 5. The CDR3 sequence: CASSSGTGLQPQHF. CDR3 sequence (DNA): TGTGCCAGCAGTTCCGGGACAGGGCTCCAGCCCCAGCATTTT.

The genes are TRBV9 and TRBJ2-7; no clear D gene. Germline-derived CDR1 and CDR2 are SGDLS and YYNGEE. This CDR3 region has 12 residues. V shed 4 bases and J shed 4 bases, with 9 bases lying between them. The CDR3 sequence is CASSTKPYEQYF. Written as DNA, the CDR3 is TGTGCCAGCAGCACAAAACCGTACGAGCAGTACTTC.

The chain is built from TRBV14 and TRBJ2-1, with D possibly matching TRBD1 (5 bases). V dropped 1 base and J dropped 4 bases, with 8 bases sitting between them. Germline V gene sequence: CDR1 SGHDN, CDR2 FVKESK. This CDR3 has 14 amino acids. This CDR3 reads CASSQVKGYNEQFF. The CDR3 DNA reads TGTGCCAGCAGCCAAGTGAAGGGGTACAATGAGCAGTTCTTC.

The chain uses TRBV10-1 and TRBJ2-3, with TRBD2 matching over 12 bases. After removal of 8 bases from V and 6 bases from J, the junction contained 9 bases not matched to a gene. Germline V gives CDR1 WNHNN, CDR2 SYGVQD (reference sequence). The CDR3 is made up of 15 amino acids. CDR3 bases: TGCGCCAGCCGGGGATCAACTAGCGGGGGGGATACGCAGTATTTT. Protein sequence: CASRGSTSGGDTQYF.

V and J are TRBV11-2 and TRBJ1-1; D unresolved. This CDR3 spans 16 amino acids. V lost 7 bases, J lost 4 bases, and 22 bases lay in between. CDR1 SGHAT and CDR2 FQNNGV come from the germline V gene. CDR3 amino acids: CASILHSDRRTTEAFF. The CDR3 DNA sequence: TGTGCCAGCATCCTACACAGTGATAGGAGGACCACTGAAGCTTTCTTT.

The J gene is TRBJ2-7, the V gene TRBV7-2; TRBD2 agrees at 7 bases. Germline loops: CDR1 SGHTA, CDR2 FQGNSA. J was trimmed by 5 bases and V by 3 bases; bases with no gene match: 7. The CDR3 is 14 residues long. The CDR3 nucleotides read TGTGCCAGCAGCTTGGAGCGGGACTACCACGAGCAGTACTTC. Translating it yields CASSLERDYHEQYF.

V gene TRBV14 combines with J gene TRBJ1-2; the D gene is possibly TRBD1 (6 bases). With 6 bases removed from V and 3 bases from J, the gap between germline ends came to 17 bases. CDR3 length: 15 residues. The germline CDR1 and CDR2 sequences are SGHDN and FVKESK. The CDR3 DNA follows: TGTGCCAGCAGGTCCACAGGGTCGGGTGACTATGGCTACACCTTC. It encodes CASRSTGSGDYGYTF. The entire variable domain, with the rest obtained from reference TRBV14 and TRBJ1-2, is as follows: EAGVTQFPSHSVIEKGQTVTLRCDPISGHDNLYWYRRVMGKEIKFLLHFVKESKQDESGMPNNRFLAERTGGTYSTLKVQPAELEDSGVYFCASRSTGSGDYGYTFGSGTRLTVV.